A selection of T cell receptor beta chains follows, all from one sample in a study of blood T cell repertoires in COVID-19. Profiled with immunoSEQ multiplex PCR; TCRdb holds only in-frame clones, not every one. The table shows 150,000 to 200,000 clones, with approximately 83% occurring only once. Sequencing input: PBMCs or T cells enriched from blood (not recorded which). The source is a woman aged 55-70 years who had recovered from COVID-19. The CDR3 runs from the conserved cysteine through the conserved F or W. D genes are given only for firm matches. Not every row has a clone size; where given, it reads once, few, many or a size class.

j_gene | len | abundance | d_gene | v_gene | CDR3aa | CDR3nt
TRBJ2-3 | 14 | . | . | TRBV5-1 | CASSLGARVDTQYF | TGCGCCAGCAGCTTAGGGGCCAGGGTTGATACGCAGTATTTT
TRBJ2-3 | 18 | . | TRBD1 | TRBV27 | CASSPGQGSWIRTDTQYF | TGTGCCAGCAGCCCGGGACAGGGGTCCTGGATTCGGACAGATACGCAGTATTTT
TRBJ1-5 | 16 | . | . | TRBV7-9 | CASSFGHTAANQPQHF | TGTGCCAGCAGCTTCGGACATACCGCCGCCAATCAGCCCCAGCATTTT
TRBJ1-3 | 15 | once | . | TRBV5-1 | CASSLGQISGNTIYF | TGCGCCAGCAGCTTGGGTCAGATTTCTGGAAACACCATATATTTT
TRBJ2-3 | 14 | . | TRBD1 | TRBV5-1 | CASSLQGAADTQYF | TGCGCCAGCAGCTTACAGGGGGCGGCAGATACGCAGTATTTT
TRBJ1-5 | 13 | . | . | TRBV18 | CASSRADNQPQHF | TGTGCCAGCTCACGGGCAGACAATCAGCCCCAGCATTTT
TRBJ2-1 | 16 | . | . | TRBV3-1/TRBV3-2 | CASSQEWWQGSDEQFF | TGTGCCAGCAGCCAAGAGTGGTGGCAGGGCTCGGATGAGCAGTTCTTC
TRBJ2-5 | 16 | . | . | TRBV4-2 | CASSQPGGAGLETQYF | TGTGCCAGCAGCCAACCTGGGGGGGCGGGTTTAGAGACCCAGTACTTC
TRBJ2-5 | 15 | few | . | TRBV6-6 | CASLPTSRGGETQYF | TGTGCCAGCCTTCCGACTTCCCGTGGAGGAGAGACCCAGTACTTC
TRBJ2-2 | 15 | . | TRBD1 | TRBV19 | CASRILRGRTGELFF | TGTGCCAGTAGGATCCTTAGGGGGCGCACCGGGGAGCTGTTTTTT
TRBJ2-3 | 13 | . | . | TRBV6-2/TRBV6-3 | CASSRRATDTQYF | TGTGCCAGCAGTCGAAGAGCTACAGATACGCAGTATTTT
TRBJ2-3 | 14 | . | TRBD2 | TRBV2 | CAGSTSGSADTQYF | TGTGCCGGCTCGACTAGCGGGAGCGCAGATACGCAGTATTTT
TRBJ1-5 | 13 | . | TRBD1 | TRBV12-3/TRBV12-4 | CASSWGQGQPQHF | TGTGCCAGCAGTTGGGGACAGGGTCAGCCCCAGCATTTT
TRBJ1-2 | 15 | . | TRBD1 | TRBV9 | CASSLTGTGGGGYTF | TGTGCCAGCAGCTTAACCGGGACAGGAGGGGGTGGCTACACCTTC
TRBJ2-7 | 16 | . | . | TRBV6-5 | CASSYSSYRARYEQYF | TGTGCCAGCAGTTACTCGAGTTACAGGGCACGCTACGAGCAGTACTTC
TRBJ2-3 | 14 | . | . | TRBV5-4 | CASSFGQTTDTQYF | TGTGCCAGCAGCTTTGGACAGACAACAGATACGCAGTATTTT
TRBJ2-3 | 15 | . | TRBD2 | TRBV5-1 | CASSKRGKSTDTQYF | TGCGCCAGCAGTAAGCGGGGAAAGAGCACAGATACGCAGTATTTT
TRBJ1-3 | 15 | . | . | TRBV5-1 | CASSPLAGGGNTIYF | TGCGCCAGCAGCCCCCTCGCCGGGGGTGGAAACACCATATATTTT
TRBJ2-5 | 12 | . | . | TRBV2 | CASSFLRETQYF | TGTGCCAGCAGTTTTCTGAGAGAGACCCAGTACTTC
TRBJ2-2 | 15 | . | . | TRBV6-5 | CASSLDWKNTGELFF | TGTGCCAGCAGCCTAGACTGGAAAAACACCGGGGAGCTGTTTTTT
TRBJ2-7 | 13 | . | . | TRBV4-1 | CASSHYQGSEQYF | TGCGCCAGCAGCCATTACCAGGGATCCGAGCAGTACTTC
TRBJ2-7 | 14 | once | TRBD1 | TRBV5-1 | CASSLVGQGYEQYF | TGCGCCAGCAGCTTGGTGGGACAGGGATACGAGCAGTACTTC
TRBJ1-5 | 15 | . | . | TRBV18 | CASSPSNAADQPQHF | TGTGCCAGCTCACCATCGAACGCGGCGGATCAGCCCCAGCATTTT
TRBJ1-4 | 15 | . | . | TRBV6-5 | CASSTRPGRGEKLFF | TGTGCCAGCAGTACCCGGCCGGGGAGGGGAGAAAAACTGTTTTTT
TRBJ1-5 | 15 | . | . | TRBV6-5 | CASRPEAGVGQPQHF | TGTGCCAGCAGACCCGAGGCAGGGGTGGGTCAGCCCCAGCATTTT
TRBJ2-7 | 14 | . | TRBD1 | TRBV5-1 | CASSTGQGSFEQYF | TGCGCCAGCAGCACGGGACAGGGAAGTTTTGAGCAGTACTTC
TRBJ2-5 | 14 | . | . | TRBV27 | CASSLRGQYETQYF | TGTGCCAGCAGTTTACGGGGTCAATATGAGACCCAGTACTTC
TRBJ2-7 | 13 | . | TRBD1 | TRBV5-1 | CASSPGTGQSWYF | TGCGCCAGCAGCCCAGGGACAGGACAATCTTGGTACTTC
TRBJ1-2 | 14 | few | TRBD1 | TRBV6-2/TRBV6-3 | CASSRPTGTGGYTF | TGTGCCAGCAGCCGGCCGACAGGGACCGGTGGCTACACCTTC
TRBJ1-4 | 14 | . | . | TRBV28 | CASSFSQSNEKLFF | TGTGCCAGCAGTTTTTCACAGTCGAATGAAAAACTGTTTTTT
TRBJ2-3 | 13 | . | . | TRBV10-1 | CASSGTSLDTQYF | TGCGCCAGCAGTGGAACTAGCCTCGATACGCAGTATTTT
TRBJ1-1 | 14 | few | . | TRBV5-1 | CASSQTTSNTEAFF | TGCGCCAGCAGCCAGACTACTTCGAACACTGAAGCTTTCTTT
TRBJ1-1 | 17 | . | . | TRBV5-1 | CASSLFFSRTDNTEAFF | TGCGCCAGCAGCTTGTTTTTCTCCAGGACAGACAACACTGAAGCTTTCTTT
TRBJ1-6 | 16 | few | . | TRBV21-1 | CAAANPSAGDNSPLHF | TGTGCAGCAGCAAACCCTTCGGCAGGGGATAATTCACCCCTCCACTTT
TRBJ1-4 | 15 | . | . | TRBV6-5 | CASSYSETGVEKLFF | TGTGCCAGCAGTTACTCGGAGACGGGGGTAGAAAAACTGTTTTTT
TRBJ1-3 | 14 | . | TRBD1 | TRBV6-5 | CASRPGQGRNTIYF | TGTGCCAGCAGGCCGGGACAGGGACGAAACACCATATATTTT
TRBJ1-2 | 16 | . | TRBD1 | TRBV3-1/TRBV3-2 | CASSQDRGKINYGYTF | TGTGCCAGCAGCCAAGACAGGGGGAAGATTAACTATGGCTACACCTTC
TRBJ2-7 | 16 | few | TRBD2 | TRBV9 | CASSPVLAGGSSEQYF | TGTGCCAGCAGCCCCGTGCTAGCGGGAGGATCCTCCGAGCAGTACTTC
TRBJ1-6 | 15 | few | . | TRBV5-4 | CASSFVGQSNSPLHF | TGTGCCAGCAGCTTTGTGGGACAAAGTAATTCACCCCTCCACTTT
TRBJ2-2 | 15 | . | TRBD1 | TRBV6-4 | CASKPQGADTGELFF | TGTGCCAGCAAGCCACAGGGGGCGGACACCGGGGAGCTGTTTTTT
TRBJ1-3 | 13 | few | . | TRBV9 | CASSASPGNTIYF | TGTGCCAGCAGCGCCTCCCCCGGAAACACCATATATTTT
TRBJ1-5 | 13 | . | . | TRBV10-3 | CAISADSNQPQHF | TGTGCCATCAGTGCAGATAGCAATCAGCCCCAGCATTTT